This paragraph covers one T cell receptor (beta chain) sequence. What it binds is unknown. There are 14 residues in the CDR3. Germline-derived CDR1 and CDR2 are LNHDA and SQIVND (reference sequence). V lost 2 bases and J lost 6, with 13 bases in between. This sample stems from a study of cytomegalovirus exposure and HLA in healthy donors. Study conclusions and caveats: Most TCRs appeared rarely, but some public TCRs recurred in many donors. Reports indicated that the classifier achieved high specificity and sensitivity in diagnosing cytomegalovirus status. Roughly uniform depth of sequencing across donors was assumed in presence/absence analyses.

60 Vbeta and 13 Jbeta primers were used in PCR. Using immunoSEQ multiplex PCR, the repertoire was profiled, and TCRdb retains in-frame clones only, with some absent. The sample yields fewer than 95,000 clones, less than 80% seen once. Sequencing was performed on PBMCs. The gene calls are TRBV19 and TRBJ1-1; D unresolved. This TCR was recovered from a woman aged 50 to 65 in good health and CMV-seropositive. The chain's CDR3 is CASSINGFHAEAFF. The CDR3 DNA is TGTGCCAGTAGTATAAACGGTTTTCACGCTGAAGCTTTCTTT.